These 25 T cell receptor beta chains originate from one sample sequenced in a study of shared clonotypes between healthy human individuals. TCRdb keeps only in-frame clones here, not all; method: immunoSEQ multiplex PCR. The sample shows millions of clones, roughly 94% of them seen only once. Naive-designated CD8 cells lacked CD45RO, were positively enriched for CCR7, and omitted terminally differentiated effector memory CD45RA+ cells. The sample was naive CD8+ T cells sorted from blood. These receptors were taken from a man aged 18 to 30 in good health.

The chain links TRBV9 to TRBJ1-1, with a weak D call TRBD1 (5 bases). The CDR3 is 15 residues long. Germline loops: CDR1 SGDLS, CDR2 YYNGEE. V shed 1 base and J shed 2 bases, with 12 bases lying between them. CDR3 coding DNA: TGTGCCAGCAGCGTAACAGGAGCGGTAAACACTGAAGCTTTCTTT. Translation gives CASSVTGAVNTEAFF.

The chain uses TRBV4-1 and TRBJ2-2; 8 nucleotides match TRBD1. This CDR3 is built from 19 residues. The V gene end was trimmed by 5 bases and the J gene end by 1 base; junction bases not matched to a gene: 15. From germline, CDR1 is MGHRA and CDR2 YSYEKL. This chain's CDR3 is CASSSYLGQGYENTGELFF. The CDR3 region has the DNA TGCGCCAGCAGCTCCTACCTCGGACAGGGCTATGAGAACACCGGGGAGCTGTTTTTT.

The V and J genes are TRBV5-4 and TRBJ2-5, with 10 bases that match TRBD2. The J segment lost 4 bases and the V segment lost 0 bases, leaving 3 bases of the junction unmatched. CDR3 length equals 15 residues. Per germline, CDR1 SGHNT and CDR2 YYREEE (reference sequence). The CDR3 sequence: CASSLVIAGGETQYF. DNA of the CDR3: TGTGCCAGCAGCTTGGTCATAGCGGGAGGAGAGACCCAGTACTTC.

The chain employs TRBV29-1 and TRBJ2-6; no clear D. The CDR3 totals 13 residues. Trimming shortened V by 4 bases and J by 2 bases, and 6 bases separated the two germline ends. Germline CDR1 and CDR2: SQVTM and ANQGSEA. The CDR3 loop is CSVVFAGANVLTF. Written as DNA, the CDR3 is TGCAGCGTTGTGTTCGCTGGGGCCAACGTCCTGACTTTC. The whole variable domain, remainder taken from reference TRBV29-1 and TRBJ2-6, is SAVISQKPSRDICQRGTSLTIQCQVDSQVTMMFWYRQQPGQSLTLIATANQGSEATYESGFVIDKFPISRPNLTFSTLTVSNMSPEDSSIYLCSVVFAGANVLTFGAGSRLTVL.

Regarding this clone: At the DNA level, this CDR3 is encoded by other sequences in the same sample as well. The rearrangement uses TRBV9 and TRBJ2-5, with D tentatively TRBD1 (6 bases). The CDR3 sequence is 14 residues long. Trimming pared 3 bases from V and 0 bases from J, leaving 9 bases between. The germline V gene has CDR1 SGDLS and CDR2 YYNGEE. The CDR3 nucleotides read TGTGCCAGCAGCGCGGGACATTACCAAGAGACCCAGTACTTC. Its translation: CASSAGHYQETQYF.

The CDR3 DNA follows: TGTGCCAGTTCGGAGGACAGCCGATACGAGCAGTACTTC. Protein: CASSEDSRYEQYF. This sequence joins TRBV19 and TRBJ2-7, with a weak D call TRBD1 (6 bases). Trimming removed 8 bases at V and 4 bases at J, with 15 bases between. Germline V lookup: CDR1 LNHDA, CDR2 SQIVND (reference sequence). This CDR3 has 13 residues. The full variable domain, in which reference TRBV19 and TRBJ2-7 provide the parts outside the CDR3, is DGGITQSPKYLFRKEGQNVTLSCEQNLNHDAMYWYRQDPGQGLRLIYYSQIVNDFQKGDIAEGYSVSREKKESFPLTVTSAQKNPTAFYLCASSEDSRYEQYFGPGTRLTVT.

The genes are TRBV4-1 and TRBJ2-7; 8 bases line up with TRBD1. Trimming removed 3 bases from V and 7 bases from J; junction bases left unmatched: 8. Germline V gives CDR1 MGHRA, CDR2 YSYEKL. The CDR3 length is 14 residues. CDR3 residues: CASSQRQGLGEQYF. As DNA, the CDR3 is TGCGCCAGCAGCCAGCGACAGGGGTTGGGTGAGCAGTACTTC.

This clone was detected only once. The chain recombines TRBV6-1 with TRBJ1-6; 8 nucleotides align to TRBD1. Germline V lookup: CDR1 MNHNS, CDR2 SASEGT. The CDR3 runs to 18 residues. V lost 1 base and J lost 3; bases outside the gene matches: 8. The CDR3 here is CASSEVPDRGSYNSPLHF. As DNA, the CDR3 is TGTGCCAGCAGTGAAGTTCCCGACAGGGGCAGCTATAATTCACCCCTCCACTTT.

This clone was observed once. The chain carries TRBV6-1 and TRBJ1-2, with 8 positions matching TRBD1. Losses at the gene ends were 6 bases for V and 5 bases for J; bases not matched to a gene: 5. Germline CDR1 and CDR2: MNHNS and SASEGT. The CDR3 spans 13 residues. In nucleotides, the CDR3 is TGTGCCAGCAGCAGGGGGCATGAGTATGGCTACACCTTC. Translated, it gives CASSRGHEYGYTF.

Remarks on this clone: In the same sample, other DNA sequences code for this CDR3. V usage is TRBV15 and J usage is TRBJ2-7; D possibly corresponds to TRBD2 (6 bases). V was clipped by 8 bases and J by 2 bases, with 10 bases between them. The germline V gene has CDR1 LNHNV and CDR2 YYDKDF (reference sequence). The length of the CDR3 is 12 residues. CDR3 coding DNA: TGTGCCACCGGGACTGGAGCCTACGAGCAGTACTTC. Encoded protein: CATGTGAYEQYF.

Comment on this clone: Other DNA sequences in this sample translate to the same CDR3. The chain's CDR3 is CASSTRTGTYEQYF. The CDR3 nucleotides are TGCGCCAGCAGCACCCGGACAGGAACTTACGAGCAGTACTTC. The chain links TRBV4-1 to TRBJ2-7; 7 bases line up with TRBD1. The J segment lost 4 bases and the V segment lost 5 bases, leaving 8 bases of the junction unmatched. The CDR3 is 14 residues long. The germline V gene encodes CDR1 MGHRA and CDR2 YSYEKL.

V gene TRBV28 combines with J gene TRBJ2-3; tentatively, D is TRBD1 or TRBD2 (5 bases each). The CDR3 extends over 14 amino acids. V lost 6 bases to trimming and J lost 4 bases, with 14 bases between them. CDR1 and CDR2 (germline): MDHEN, SYDVKM. In nucleotides, the CDR3 is TGTGCCAGCAGCCCCCGGGGCGTGGCAGATACGCAGTATTTT. This codes for CASSPRGVADTQYF.

This clone occurred a few times. CDR3 nucleotides: TGTGCCTGGAGTGTTTTGACACCGAACACTGAAGCTTTCTTT. The encoded protein is CAWSVLTPNTEAFF. The V and J genes are TRBV30 and TRBJ1-1; the D is unclear. The ends were cut back, 0 bases at V and 1 base at J, with 9 bases in the middle. Germline lookup yields CDR1 GTSNPN and CDR2 SVGIG (reference sequence). The CDR3 contains 14 residues.

The chain recombines TRBV6-5 with TRBJ2-3, with 10 bases identical to TRBD2. After removal of 0 bases from V and 7 bases from J, the junction contained 7 bases not matched to a gene. CDR3 length equals 16 residues. Germline V gene sequence: CDR1 MNHEY, CDR2 SVGAGI. The CDR3 loop is CASSYSLAGEPNTQYF. DNA for the CDR3: TGTGCCAGCAGTTACTCGCTAGCGGGAGAACCAAATACGCAGTATTTT.

This clone appeared once. The chain uses TRBV27 and TRBJ2-3; D might be TRBD2 (7 bases). The germline CDR1 and CDR2 sequences are MNHEY and SMNVEV (reference sequence). The CDR3 covers 17 residues. Trimming left V 2 bases short and J 4 bases short, with 19 bases between. The CDR3 reads CASSLAGAYRGPDTQYF. For the CDR3, the DNA is TGTGCCAGCAGTTTAGCGGGGGCCTATAGAGGTCCAGATACGCAGTATTTT.

The V call is TRBV6-1, the J call TRBJ2-5, with TRBD1 as a possible D gene (6 bases). The DNA end lines up better with TRBJ2-7; the J call may be wrong. The germline V gene encodes CDR1 MNHNS and CDR2 SASEGT. This CDR3 contains 15 residues. The CDR3 loop is CASSIQGTNPYEQYF. CDR3 DNA sequence: TGTGCCAGCAGTATACAGGGAACCAACCCCTACGAGCAGTACTTC.

The chain uses TRBV7-3 and TRBJ1-2; no definite D call. V was cut by 0 bases and J by 4 bases, with 18 bases left in between. The CDR3 extends over 17 amino acids. CDR1 SGHTA and CDR2 FQGTGA come from the germline V gene. CDR3 sequence: CASSLTPVDVGIYGYTF. CDR3 bases: TGTGCCAGCAGCTTAACCCCAGTAGATGTAGGGATCTATGGCTACACCTTC.

The chain joins TRBV27 to TRBJ2-7; 8 positions match TRBD1. Germline assignment: CDR1 MNHEY and CDR2 SMNVEV (reference sequence). The CDR3 runs 16 residues. The V segment lost 3 bases and the J segment 3 bases; nucleotides outside the gene matches: 10. The CDR3 is CASSFSPQGAYYEQYF. In nucleotides, the CDR3 is TGTGCCAGCAGTTTTAGTCCCCAGGGGGCCTACTACGAGCAGTACTTC.

DNA for the CDR3: TGTGCCAGCAGTTTAGAAAAAGCGGGGGGGCTCTGGGAGACCCAGTACTTC. The encoded protein is CASSLEKAGGLWETQYF. This chain uses TRBV27 with TRBJ2-5; 10 bases are a match to TRBD2. The CDR3 loop spans 17 amino acids. The germline V gene encodes CDR1 MNHEY and CDR2 SMNVEV (reference sequence). With 2 bases clipped from V and 5 bases from J, the junction kept 11 bases outside the gene matches.

The V call is TRBV5-6, the J call TRBJ2-7; no firm D call. Trimming pared 5 bases from V and 6 bases from J, leaving 9 bases between. The CDR3 runs to 11 residues. Germline CDR1 and CDR2: SGHDT and YYEEEE. The CDR3 DNA reads TGTGCCAGCAGACATTTAAGCGAGCAGTACTTC. Its translation: CASRHLSEQYF.

The rearrangement links TRBV7-9 to TRBJ1-4, with D tentatively TRBD1 (5 bases). The germline V and J ends were trimmed by 5 bases and 13 bases, with 17 bases remaining between them. The CDR3 loop spans 13 amino acids. Germline-derived CDR1 and CDR2 are SEHNR and FQNEAQ (reference sequence). The CDR3: CASSDGTVAGLFF. CDR3 bases: TGTGCCAGCAGCGATGGGACGGTGGCGGGACTGTTTTTT.

The rearrangement uses TRBV4-3 and TRBJ2-7; 9 bases are shared with TRBD1. The V gene's germline CDR1 is LGHNA and CDR2 YSLEER. The V segment lost 2 bases and the J segment 11 bases; nucleotides outside the gene matches: 7. The CDR3 runs 13 residues. The CDR3 sequence is CASSQPSQGAEYF. As DNA, the CDR3 is TGCGCCAGCAGCCAACCGTCACAGGGGGCGGAGTACTTC.

Only a few counts were recorded for this clone. V is TRBV5-1 and J is TRBJ2-5; 7 bases fit TRBD1. Trimming took 4 bases from V and 5 from J; bases not matched to a gene: 11. Per the germline V gene, CDR1 is SGHRS and CDR2 is YFSETQ. This CDR3 comprises 15 residues. The CDR3 here is CASSPTGVGGETQYF. For the CDR3, the DNA is TGCGCCAGCAGCCCTACAGGGGTTGGTGGGGAGACCCAGTACTTC.

This clone came up once. The chain carries TRBV21-1 and TRBJ2-7; TRBD1, the table's D call, lacks a check against the DNA. TRBV21-1 counts as a pseudogene. The CDR3 sequence is 15 residues long. Written as DNA, the CDR3 is TGTGCCAGCAGCGAAGAAGGGGGCAGAAACTACGAGCAGTACTTC. Amino acids: CASSEEGGRNYEQYF.

A remark on this clone: This specimen includes other DNA sequences encoding the same CDR3. This rearrangement joins TRBV27 to TRBJ2-7; TRBD1 aligns across 7 bases. CDR1 is MNHEY, CDR2 SMNVEV, per germline (reference sequence). This CDR3 has 14 residues. V lost 2 bases and J lost 2; bases outside the gene matches: 3. The CDR3 loop reads CASSLVDRAYEQYF. Written as DNA, the CDR3 is TGTGCCAGCAGTTTAGTTGACAGGGCCTACGAGCAGTACTTC.